These 6 T cell receptor beta chains share one sample of origin, sequenced in a study of blood T cell repertoires in COVID-19. This table comes from immunoSEQ multiplex PCR, and its TCRdb copy is limited to in-frame clones, with some not included. There are around 290,000 clones in the sample; around 86% occur only once, and 1.5% to 2% lies in the top ten. Material: PBMCs or T cells enriched from blood (not recorded which). The receptors originated from a woman in her thirties or forties who had recovered from COVID-19.

The chain is built from TRBV2 and TRBJ2-4; possibly TRBD1 for D (5 bases). V lost 1 base and J 8 bases, leaving 15 bases between the germline ends. The CDR3 extends over 15 amino acids. The germline gives CDR1 SNHLY, CDR2 FYNNEI. The CDR3 sequence: CASSEVGRDIDIQYF. Here the CDR3 DNA reads TGTGCCAGCAGTGAAGTGGGCAGGGATATCGACATTCAGTACTTC. Looking up the rest from reference TRBV2 and TRBJ2-4 gives the full variable domain: EPEVTQTPSHQVTQMGQEVILRCVPISNHLYFYWYRQILGQKVEFLVSFYNNEISEKSEIFDDQFSVERPDGSNFTLKIRSTKLEDSAMYFCASSEVGRDIDIQYFGAGTRLSVL.

The chain links TRBV19 to TRBJ1-1; the match to TRBD1 covers 11 bases. Germline V CDR1 and CDR2: LNHDA, SQIVND (reference sequence). The CDR3 has 16 amino acids. V shed 7 bases, J shed 4 bases, and the junction held 11 bases outside the gene matches. CDR3 in DNA: TGTGCCAGTACTTCCGGGACAGGGGGAGGAAGCACTGAAGCTTTCTTT. This translates into CASTSGTGGGSTEAFF. Together with reference TRBV19 and TRBJ1-1, the CDR3 gives the full variable domain: DGGITQSPKYLFRKEGQNVTLSCEQNLNHDAMYWYRQDPGQGLRLIYYSQIVNDFQKGDIAEGYSVSREKKESFPLTVTSAQKNPTAFYLCASTSGTGGGSTEAFFGQGTRLTVV.

The rearrangement joins TRBV7-2 to TRBJ1-2; D unresolved. The V gene's germline CDR1 is SGHTA and CDR2 FQGNSA. The CDR3 length is 16 residues. The V and J ends lost 0 bases and 4 bases respectively, with 15 bases between them. CDR3 sequence (DNA): TGTGCCAGCAGCTTAGCGCGGACTGCGCTTTTCTATGGCTACACCTTC. Its translation is CASSLARTALFYGYTF.

This chain connects TRBV25-1 to TRBJ2-1, with TRBD2 identical over 9 bases. The CDR3 covers 13 residues. With 7 bases clipped from V and 14 bases from J, the junction kept 12 bases outside the gene matches. CDR1 MGHDK and CDR2 SYGVNS come from the germline V gene. The CDR3 DNA follows: TGTGCCAGCACTAGCGGGGCATCCCCGAGAGAGTTCTTC. Translation: CASTSGASPREFF. Full variable domain (rest looked up from reference TRBV25-1 and TRBJ2-1): EADIYQTPRYLVIGTGKKITLECSQTMGHDKMYWYQQDPGMELHLIHYSYGVNSTEKGDLSSESTVSRIRTEHFPLTLESARPSHTSQYLCASTSGASPREFFGPGTRLTVL.

This clone was observed a handful of times. Different DNA sequences within this sample yield the same CDR3. The V and J genes are TRBV7-2 and TRBJ2-5, with 7 bases identical to TRBD2. Germline CDR1 SGHTA, CDR2 FQGNSA. CDR3 size: 13 residues. V gave up 1 base and J gave up 5 bases; unmatched junction bases: 1. The CDR3 DNA is TGTGCCAGCAGCTTAGGGACTAGGGAGACCCAGTACTTC. Residues: CASSLGTRETQYF.

The J gene is TRBJ1-2, the V gene TRBV5-1, with 8 nucleotides matching TRBD1. V lost 4 bases and J lost 13; bases outside the gene matches: 12. In germline, CDR1 is SGHRS, CDR2 YFSETQ. The CDR3 contains 13 residues. CDR3 sequence: CASSPEPDRAITF. CDR3 bases: TGCGCCAGCAGCCCCGAACCGGACAGGGCCATCACCTTC.